The following is a T cell receptor beta chain sequence with its context. This receptor's antigen is unknown. No much larger clone exists at a distance of one base, and base qualities are not known. To sequence the TCRbeta CDR3 region, genomic DNA was isolated from the sorted cells. The immunoSEQ Assay was used for sequencing of TCRbeta CDR3 regions. TCRdb re-hosts the immuneACCESS table, in-frame sequences only. Its copies lack some clones; in the studies checked, an unresolved V gene accounts for under half of them, and the cause for the rest is not known. The sample records about 58,000 clones, roughly four fifths of which are singletons. The top ten clones comprise 3% to 4% of the sample. Patients with a history of autoimmune disease or receiving systemic immunosuppression were excluded from the trial. Peripheral blood for TCR sequencing was collected from all dose cohorts at baseline, on cycle 4 day 1, and on cycle 7 day 1. Samples were obtained from an open-label, multicenter, first-in-human phase I dose-escalation trial of ivuxolimab. The trial enrolled adults with locally advanced or metastatic head and neck squamous cell, hepatocellular, melanoma or renal cell carcinoma. CD4+ and CD8+ T cells were sorted separately from peripheral blood before TCR sequencing.

The entry originates in a study of OX40 agonist ivuxolimab in advanced cancers. Looking at the study overall: Ivuxolimab was an agonistic, fully human IgG2 monoclonal antibody directed against OX40 (CD134), a costimulatory receptor. Intravenous ivuxolimab was administered to patients every 2 weeks at six dose levels: 0.01, 0.1, 0.3, 1.5, 3 and 10 mg/kg. Of the roughly 53 patients in dose escalation, about 20 had hepatocellular carcinoma, roughly 15 had melanoma, 9 had renal cell carcinoma and 9 had head and neck cancer. The dose-escalation cohort was around 83% male with a mean age of about 54 years, ranging from about 20 to 85. Patients were allowed to have had prior anti-PD-1, anti-PD-L1 or anti-CTLA-4 therapy, and 30% to 40% of the dose-escalation patients had been treated with checkpoint inhibitors. Three dose-escalation patients achieved partial responses, one with hepatocellular carcinoma and two with cutaneous melanoma. Peripheral TCRbeta sequencing was intended to test whether TCR sequence diversity was altered and clonal T-cell expansion was caused by ivuxolimab. The paper describes the monotherapy dose-escalation part (N of about 47 patients) of the phase I trial of ivuxolimab.

For CDR1 and CDR2, the germline V gene (reference sequence) lists MNHEY and SMNVEV. The cysteine opens and the phenylalanine closes a CDR3 of 15 amino acids. Just the 45-base CDR3 DNA is kept, in frame starting at base 1. Between the V and J ends, shortened by 6 bases and 5 bases respectively, the junction contains 16 bases. What the study reported, not specific to this receptor: Clonal expansion of both CD4+ and CD8+ blood T cells was observed from baseline to week 6 at doses 0.1 to 3.0 mg/kg. Low levels of normalized T-cell clonal expansion were also seen in some nonresponding patients. Antigen specificity was not determined for the clonally expanded peripheral T cells. After ivuxolimab, more expanded clones were found on average in CD8+ T cells than in CD4+ T cells. In the 0.1-3.0 mg/kg groups, partial responders had among the lowest normalized peripheral clonal expansion, particularly in CD8+ T cells.

Here the sequenced sample was CD4+ or CD8+ T cells sorted from blood, taken in a trial of the OX40 agonist ivuxolimab. This TCR was recovered from an adult with an advanced solid tumor such as melanoma, head and neck, liver or kidney cancer. The chain links TRBV27 with TRBJ1-4; TRBD1 is a possible D gene, resting on 6 matching bases. Read as DNA, the sequence is TGTGCCAGCAGCCATTTTAAAGGGGGGAATGAAAAACTGTTTTTT. Translation gives CASSHFKGGNEKLFF.